This entry lists 30 T cell receptor beta chains sequenced from one sample in a study of circulating and synovial CD4+ cells in juvenile arthritis (dated by TCRdb to the mid-2010s). Receptor amplification or capture employed the immunoSEQ multiplex PCR assay. In TCRdb, the immuneACCESS table is reduced to in-frame sequences with V and J assigned. These tables do not hold every clone; where another copy was compared, an unresolved V gene accounts for under half, and the others remain unexplained. A total of 30,000 to 35,000 clones appear in this sample, nearly 97% of them only once. The ten biggest clones cover 0.15% to 0.2% of the sample. The sequenced material came from CD4+ T cells from blood. The origin of the receptors is a human donor with juvenile idiopathic arthritis.

The chain recombines TRBV6-4 with TRBJ1-1; 10 positions agree with TRBD1. Germline V gene data show CDR1 as MRHNA and CDR2 as SNTAGT. Trimming at V came to 3 bases and at J to 5 bases, leaving 6 bases not matched to a gene. The CDR3 has 15 residues. The CDR3, as DNA: TGTGCCAGCAGTGATCCGAGGGACAGGGGAACTGAAGCTTTCTTT. Amino acids: CASSDPRDRGTEAFF.

The chain links TRBV11-2 to TRBJ1-1, with a weak D call TRBD1 (5 bases). The CDR3 has 13 residues. Trimming left V 0 bases short and J 10 bases short, with 12 bases between. CDR1 is SGHAT, CDR2 FQNNGV, per germline. The CDR3 is CASSLEGHYAAFF. In DNA, the CDR3 is TGTGCCAGCAGCTTAGAAGGACATTATGCAGCTTTCTTT.

On this clone: One end of the junction varies from germline; a read error may be responsible. This rearrangement joins TRBV6-5 to TRBJ1-6, with unresolved D. Germline CDR1 MNHEY, CDR2 SVGAGI. The CDR3 sequence is 12 residues long. The CDR3 DNA sequence: TGTGCCAGCAGTTACCTTAATTCCCCCCTCCACTTT. This encodes CASSYLNSPLHF.

The chain is built from TRBV7-2 and TRBJ2-1; 14 bases map to TRBD2. The germline V gene encodes CDR1 SGHTA and CDR2 FQGNSA. The CDR3 contains 16 residues. V trimming: 1 base; J trimming: 10 bases; junction bases outside the gene matches: 6. Written as DNA, the CDR3 is TGTGCCAGCAGCTTAGGACTAGCGGGGGGGGTCGGAGAGCAGTTCTTC. It codes for CASSLGLAGGVGEQFF.

This clone is a singleton in its sample. J is TRBJ2-1 and V is TRBV9, with 9 positions matching TRBD2. The CDR3 has 15 residues. V dropped 0 bases and J dropped 9; count of bases not matched to a gene: 7. Germline V gene data show CDR1 as SGDLS and CDR2 as YYNGEE. In nucleotides, the CDR3 is TGTGCCAGCAGCGTAGGGGCGGGAGGGAGGACTGAGCAGTTCTTC. Its protein is CASSVGAGGRTEQFF.

J is TRBJ1-1 and V is TRBV5-1; D is perhaps TRBD1 (6 bases). V was trimmed by 1 base and J by 3 bases, leaving 13 bases between them. Looked up from germline, CDR1 is SGHRS and CDR2 is YFSETQ. The CDR3 extends over 15 amino acids. Written as DNA, the CDR3 is TGCGCCAGCAGCTTGCTGGCAGGGGACCACACTGAAGCTTTCTTT. Residues: CASSLLAGDHTEAFF.

This chain uses TRBV6-8 with TRBJ1-2; D might be TRBD1 (5 bases). V lost 5 bases to trimming and J lost 4 bases, with 8 bases between them. Germline CDR1 MNHGY, CDR2 SAAAGT. The CDR3 has 12 residues. The CDR3 reads CASSPGIYGYTF. In DNA, the CDR3 is TGTGCCAGCAGTCCAGGGATCTATGGCTACACCTTC.

This clone was seen once. The genes are TRBV7-2 and TRBJ1-1; D is perhaps TRBD1 (5 bases). The CDR3 contains 16 residues. Trimming left V 2 bases short and J 0 bases short, with 13 bases between. Germline assignment: CDR1 SGHTA and CDR2 FQGNSA. The CDR3 DNA is TGTGCCAGCAGCTTATTTCAAGGGGCTTTGAACACTGAAGCTTTCTTT. Translated, it gives CASSLFQGALNTEAFF.

The V call is TRBV5-1, the J call TRBJ2-4; maybe TRBD2 (6 bases). Germline CDR1 SGHRS, CDR2 YFSETQ. This CDR3 region has 14 residues. The V gene lost 4 bases and the J gene lost 0 bases, with 8 bases spanning the gap. The CDR3 bases are TGCGCCAGCAGCCCGGGACTAGCCAAAAACATTCAGTACTTC. Amino acids: CASSPGLAKNIQYF.

This clone appeared a single time. CDR3 bases: TGCAGCGTTAAACGACAGAAAGAGACCCAGTACTTC. Protein sequence: CSVKRQKETQYF. This sequence joins TRBV29-1 and TRBJ2-5; D may be TRBD1 (5 bases). CDR3 length: 12 residues. V was pared by 5 bases and J by 3 bases, with 10 bases between. CDR1 is SQVTM, CDR2 ANQGSEA, per germline.

The V gene is TRBV7-2, the J gene TRBJ2-7; 7 nucleotides agree with TRBD1. Germline V CDR1 and CDR2: SGHTA, FQGNSA. CDR3 length: 14 amino acids. The trim removed 7 bases at V and 2 bases at J, leaving 8 bases unmatched. CDR3 protein: CASTLGQGAYEQYF. The CDR3 nucleotides are TGTGCCAGCACCCTTGGGCAGGGGGCCTACGAGCAGTACTTC.

The V call is TRBV28, the J call TRBJ2-3; D is unclear. Germline CDR1 reads MDHEN; CDR2 reads SYDVKM. The CDR3 contains 12 residues. V was clipped by 2 bases and J by 6 bases, with 6 bases between them. The CDR3 coding sequence is TGTGCCAGCAGTTTAGAGGTTGATACGCAGTATTTT. It is translated as CASSLEVDTQYF.

The chain uses TRBV5-6 and TRBJ1-2; 7 bases are a match to TRBD1. The CDR3 is 13 residues long. The junction had 7 bases not matched to a gene; V was cut back by 7 bases and J by 4 bases. The germline V gene encodes CDR1 SGHDT and CDR2 YYEEEE. CDR3 in DNA: TGTGCCAGCTACTCGGGACAGTTCTATGGCTACACCTTC. Protein: CASYSGQFYGYTF.

V gene TRBV15 combines with J gene TRBJ2-2; D call uncertain. Germline loops: CDR1 LNHNV, CDR2 YYDKDF (reference sequence). The CDR3 length is 14 residues. V lost 0 bases and J 6 bases, leaving 8 bases between the germline ends. CDR3 region: CATSRDRVPGELFF. Here the CDR3 DNA reads TGTGCCACCAGCAGAGATCGGGTTCCCGGGGAGCTGTTTTTT.

The CDR3 sequence: CACRAPGFTPGEQYF. As DNA, the CDR3 is TGTGCCTGTCGTGCTCCGGGCTTTACTCCGGGGGAGCAGTACTTC. The gene calls are TRBV30 and TRBJ2-7, with D possibly TRBD2 on 5 matching bases. The V end was cut by 6 bases, the J end by 7 bases, with 25 bases between. Germline V gene lookup returns CDR1 GTSNPN and CDR2 SVGIG (reference sequence). The CDR3 loop spans 15 amino acids.

CDR3: CASSLPGQGLYGYTF. In DNA, the CDR3 is TGTGCCAGCAGCCTACCCGGACAGGGATTATATGGCTACACCTTC. V is TRBV5-4 and J is TRBJ1-2; 8 bases line up with TRBD1. V trimming: 4 bases; J trimming: 5 bases; junction bases outside the gene matches: 10. Germline loops: CDR1 SGHNT, CDR2 YYREEE (reference sequence). This CDR3 is built from 15 residues. Full variable domain (rest looked up from reference TRBV5-4 and TRBJ1-2): ETGVTQSPTHLIKTRGQQVTLRCSSQSGHNTVSWYQQALGQGPQFIFQYYREEENGRGNFPPRFSGLQFPNYSSELNVNALELDDSALYLCASSLPGQGLYGYTFGSGTRLTVV.

Comments on this clone: Mismatch with germline at one junction end may stem from a read error. The gene calls are TRBV11-2 and TRBJ2-7; TRBD1 might be the D (6 bases). Germline CDR1 reads SGHAT; CDR2 reads FQNNGV. The CDR3 length is 12 residues. CDR3 bases: TGTGCCAGCAGCTCCGCCCCAGGGACATATCTCTTC. Encoded protein: CASSSAPGTYLF.

The sample holds one count of this clone. The rearrangement links TRBV11-3 to TRBJ1-3; D is ambiguous. This CDR3 region has 12 residues. The V gene's germline CDR1 is SGHNT and CDR2 YENEEA. Trimming took off 6 bases at V and 5 bases at J, with 8 bases between the two ends. The CDR3 is CASRTARNTIYF. The DNA for the CDR3 is TGTGCCAGCAGGACTGCACGAAACACCATATATTTT. Full variable domain (remainder filled in from reference TRBV11-3 and TRBJ1-3): EAGVVQSPRYKIIEKKQPVAFWCNPISGHNTLYWYLQNLGQGPELLIRYENEEAVDDSQLPKDRFSAERLKGVDSTLKIQPAELGDSAVYLCASRTARNTIYFGEGSWLTVV.

The chain carries TRBV9 and TRBJ2-2; maybe TRBD2 (6 bases). V lost 8 bases and J 4 bases, leaving 15 bases between the germline ends. The CDR3 runs 14 residues. Germline CDR1 is SGDLS and CDR2 is YYNGEE. The CDR3 protein is CASTEGLATGELFF. CDR3 sequence (DNA): TGTGCCAGTACGGAGGGTTTGGCCACCGGGGAGCTGTTTTTT.

The chain carries TRBV11-3 and TRBJ2-1; TRBD1 agrees at 8 bases. Germline V CDR1 and CDR2: SGHNT, YENEEA. The CDR3 has 15 residues. The V gene end was trimmed by 4 bases and the J gene end by 4 bases; junction bases not matched to a gene: 6. CDR3: CASSYRQGQYNEQFF. CDR3 bases: TGTGCCAGCAGCTACCGACAGGGGCAATACAATGAGCAGTTCTTC.

The rearrangement links TRBV10-1 to TRBJ1-1, with 9 nucleotides matching TRBD1. Germline lookup yields CDR1 WNHNN and CDR2 SYGVQD (reference sequence). This CDR3 contains 13 residues. The junction had 3 bases not matched to a gene; V was cut back by 6 bases and J by 4 bases. CDR3 DNA sequence: TGCGCCAGCAGCCGGACAGGGGCCACTGAAGCTTTCTTT. It translates to CASSRTGATEAFF.

The genes are TRBV11-2 and TRBJ1-3; D gene uncertain. This CDR3 has 16 amino acids. V shed 5 bases and J shed 1 base, with 15 bases lying between them. CDR1 is SGHAT, CDR2 FQNNGV, per germline. For the CDR3, the DNA is TGTGCCAGCAGCCCGGGCCGCGGGAGATCTGGAAACACCATATATTTT. This gives the protein CASSPGRGRSGNTIYF.

V is TRBV6-5 and J is TRBJ2-1; 10 nucleotides agree with TRBD2. The V gene's germline CDR1 is MNHEY and CDR2 SVGAGI. Losses at the gene ends were 0 bases for V and 2 bases for J; bases not matched to a gene: 1. CDR3 length: 16 amino acids. The CDR3, as DNA: TGTGCCAGCAGTTACTCGAGCGGGGGGGCCTACAATGAGCAGTTCTTC. This codes for CASSYSSGGAYNEQFF.

The CDR3: CASRRPRAGIKGEQFF. DNA for the CDR3: TGTGCCAGTCGAAGGCCGAGGGCCGGGATAAAGGGTGAGCAGTTCTTC. This chain connects TRBV27 to TRBJ2-1, with a possible D match to TRBD2 (5 bases). The ends were cut back, 9 bases at V and 9 bases at J, with 27 bases in the middle. Germline CDR1 is MNHEY and CDR2 is SMNVEV (reference sequence). This CDR3 has 16 amino acids.

This clone was seen a single time. The rearrangement links TRBV6-4 to TRBJ2-3, with a possible D match to TRBD1 (6 bases). The CDR3 sequence is 13 residues long. The ends were cut back, 6 bases at V and 7 bases at J, with 14 bases in the middle. CDR1 MRHNA and CDR2 SNTAGT come from the germline V gene. CDR3 in amino acids: CASSPQGSNTQYF. CDR3 sequence (DNA): TGTGCCAGCAGCCCTCAGGGGTCGAATACGCAGTATTTT.

In DNA, the CDR3 is TGTGCCAGCAGTTTACCGGGACAGGGGGCTGGGAATCAGCCCCAGCATTTT. This translates into CASSLPGQGAGNQPQHF. The chain employs TRBV28 and TRBJ1-5; 12 nucleotides match TRBD1. With 2 bases clipped from V and 4 bases from J, the junction kept 6 bases outside the gene matches. Germline CDR1 and CDR2: MDHEN and SYDVKM. This CDR3 has 17 residues. The full variable domain, in which reference TRBV28 and TRBJ1-5 provide the parts outside the CDR3, is DVKVTQSSRYLVKRTGEKVFLECVQDMDHENMFWYRQDPGLGLRLIYFSYDVKMKEKGDIPEGYSVSREKKERFSLILESASTNQTSMYLCASSLPGQGAGNQPQHFGDGTRLSIL.

In regard to this clone: The sample contains more than one DNA sequence encoding this CDR3. V usage is TRBV28 and J usage is TRBJ1-2; TRBD1 agrees at 7 bases. Germline CDR1 reads MDHEN; CDR2 reads SYDVKM. This CDR3 region has 14 residues. V was clipped by 7 bases and J by 8 bases; unmatched bases: 13. The DNA of the CDR3 is TGTGCCAGCACCCTACGTGACAGGGTTTCCGGCTACACCTTC. Amino acids: CASTLRDRVSGYTF.

The chain has TRBV27 and TRBJ2-5; 9 nucleotides line up with TRBD1. The germline CDR1 and CDR2 sequences are MNHEY and SMNVEV (reference sequence). The CDR3 has 16 residues. J lost 4 bases, V lost 6 bases, and 12 bases had no gene match. This chain's CDR3 is CASSPGVGQGRETQYF. In DNA form, the CDR3 reads TGTGCCAGCAGCCCTGGGGTCGGACAGGGGAGAGAGACCCAGTACTTC.

Regarding this clone: Within the sample, other DNA sequences also encode this same CDR3. The rearrangement links TRBV7-9 to TRBJ1-6; D remains ambiguous. Trimming stripped 6 bases from V and 8 bases from J, with 14 bases between. This CDR3 spans 14 amino acids. Germline CDR1 SEHNR, CDR2 FQNEAQ (reference sequence). The CDR3 reads CASRRGSEDSPLHF. In nucleotides, the CDR3 is TGTGCCAGCAGACGAGGGTCCGAGGATTCACCCCTCCACTTT.

The V call is TRBV6-5, the J call TRBJ2-7, with 7 bases that match TRBD2. Looked up from germline, CDR1 is MNHEY and CDR2 is SVGAGI. Losses at the gene ends were 6 bases for V and 6 bases for J; bases not matched to a gene: 17. The CDR3 has 16 amino acids. The CDR3 DNA reads as TGTGCCAGCAGCTACCGACCTGGGCTCACGGGAGGCGAGCAGTACTTC. Translating gives CASSYRPGLTGGEQYF.